This T cell receptor (beta chain) originates from a study of T-cell memory formation after mild COVID-19. Overall study: TCR clusters largely stayed donor specific.

Notes on the study in general: Later expanders leaned CD4+, whereas day 15 to 85 contracting clones were balanced CD4/CD8.

The CDR3 length is 14 residues. CDR1 and CDR2 (germline): SEHNR, FQNEAQ (reference sequence). V lost 7 bases and J 6 bases, leaving 17 bases between the germline ends. In regard to this clonotype: What it recognizes is unknown.

A single record per CDR3 protein comes from TCRdb applying MiXCR to the 5' RACE reads. The sample yields 300,000 to 400,000 distinct CDR3 sequences, approximately 21% seen once. The sequence derives from an adult woman who had mild COVID-19 (a few samples of this study predate the infection). Cell type and time point are not known. This sequence joins TRBV7-9 and TRBJ2-3; a possible D gene is TRBD2 (5 bases). The source material was PBMCs or a T cell subset sorted from them (not recorded which). DNA of the CDR3: TGTGCCAGCATCGAACATACTAGTCGCGATACGCAGTATTTT. Protein product: CASIEHTSRDTQYF.